The 3 T cell receptor beta chains presented below share a single source sample, sequenced in a study of T-cell reconstitution after alpha-beta-depleted transplantation in children. For TCRbeta, the library was prepared with unique molecular identifiers. TCRdb re-called the PCR reads through MiXCR, storing one row per CDR3 protein. This sample has roughly 220,000 distinct CDR3 sequences, with about 11% found just once. Sequences were derived from PBMCs from the stem cell graft donor, sampled from the stem cell graft. The receptor set was obtained from a human donor who donated a stem cell graft to a child with acute lymphoblastic leukemia.

This clonotype was counted many times. The rearrangement joins TRBV12-3 or TRBV12-4 to TRBJ2-5; 13 nucleotides agree with TRBD2. This CDR3 contains 15 residues. V shed 5 bases, J shed 5 bases, and the junction held 5 bases outside the gene matches. CDR3 region: CASSVVGLAGETQYF. The CDR3 coding sequence is TGTGCCAGCAGTGTGGTGGGACTAGCGGGGGAGACCCAGTACTTC.

This clonotype was recorded at least ten times. This chain uses TRBV10-3 with TRBJ2-7; possibly TRBD1 for D (8 bases). The CDR3 has 14 amino acids. The germline gives CDR1 ENHRY, CDR2 SYGVKD. Trimming cost V 6 bases and J 1 base, with 13 bases left between them. This CDR3 reads CAIRPQGGSYEQYF. As DNA, the CDR3 is TGTGCCATCAGACCACAGGGGGGGTCCTACGAGCAGTACTTC.

The sample holds a few counts of this clonotype. CDR3 protein: CSALLAGRTDTQYF. CDR3 DNA sequence: TGCAGTGCTCTACTAGCGGGGCGCACAGATACGCAGTATTTT. The J gene is TRBJ2-3, the V gene TRBV20-1, with TRBD2 matching 10 bases. CDR3 length equals 14 residues. Unmatched junction bases numbered 3, after V lost 5 bases and J lost 1 base. Germline V CDR1 and CDR2: DFQATT, SNEGSKA (reference sequence).